This TCR beta chain is drawn from a study of blood T cell repertoires in COVID-19. Study as a whole: Samples of COVID-19 (acute and convalescent) were obtained from the United States, Italy and Spain. T cells, B-cell-depleted T cells, or PBMCs supplied cDNA or gDNA.

The germline V and J ends were trimmed by 2 bases and 0 bases, with 7 bases remaining between them. Germline V lookup: CDR1 MGHRA, CDR2 YSYEKL. The CDR3 runs to 15 residues. Methods used by the authors: For nucleated cells, counts were estimated from reference gene primer amplification. The method was immunoSEQ multiplex PCR; TCRdb's version includes in-frame clones alone and lacks a portion of them. V, J and clone size are those of that table, while D and trimming were read from the DNA. The sample shows about 270,000 clones, 65% to 90% of them seen only once. This chain links TRBV4-1 with TRBJ2-2; D is undetermined. The sample was peripheral blood. The TCR sequence derives from a human donor in a cohort sampled during active COVID-19. The CDR3 bases are TGCGCCAGCAGCCAAAGAAGCCCGAACACCGGGGAGCTGTTTTTT. It yields the protein CASSQRSPNTGELFF.